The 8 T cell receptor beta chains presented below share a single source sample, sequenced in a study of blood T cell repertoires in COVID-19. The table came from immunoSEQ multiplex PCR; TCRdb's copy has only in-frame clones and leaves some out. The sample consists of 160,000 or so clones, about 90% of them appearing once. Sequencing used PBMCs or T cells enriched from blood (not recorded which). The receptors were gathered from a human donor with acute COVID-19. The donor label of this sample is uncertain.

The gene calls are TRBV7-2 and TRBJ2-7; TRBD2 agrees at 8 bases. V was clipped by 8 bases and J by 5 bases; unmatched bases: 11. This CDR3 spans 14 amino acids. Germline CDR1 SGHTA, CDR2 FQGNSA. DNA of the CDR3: TGTGCCAGCTCCCACTCGGGGGGGCCAAACGAGCAGTACTTC. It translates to CASSHSGGPNEQYF.

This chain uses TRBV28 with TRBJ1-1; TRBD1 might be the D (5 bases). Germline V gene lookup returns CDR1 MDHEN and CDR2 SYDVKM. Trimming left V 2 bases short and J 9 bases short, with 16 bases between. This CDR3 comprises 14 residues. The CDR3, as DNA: TGTGCCAGCAGTTTACCCGGATGGGGGGTACAAGCTTTCTTT. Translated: CASSLPGWGVQAFF.

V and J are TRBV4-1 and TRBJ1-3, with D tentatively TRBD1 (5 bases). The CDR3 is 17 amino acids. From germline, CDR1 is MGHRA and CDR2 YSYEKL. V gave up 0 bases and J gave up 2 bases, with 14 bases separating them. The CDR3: CASSQDRGVTTGNTIYF. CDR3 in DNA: TGCGCCAGCAGCCAAGATCGGGGGGTAACTACTGGAAACACCATATATTTT.

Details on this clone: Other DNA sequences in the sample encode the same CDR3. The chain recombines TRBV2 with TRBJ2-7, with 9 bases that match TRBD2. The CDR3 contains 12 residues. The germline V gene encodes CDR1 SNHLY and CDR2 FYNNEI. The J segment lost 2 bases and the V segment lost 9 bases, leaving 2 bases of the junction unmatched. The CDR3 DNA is TGTGCCAGTAGCGGGGGAGCCTACGAGCAGTACTTC. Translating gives CASSGGAYEQYF.

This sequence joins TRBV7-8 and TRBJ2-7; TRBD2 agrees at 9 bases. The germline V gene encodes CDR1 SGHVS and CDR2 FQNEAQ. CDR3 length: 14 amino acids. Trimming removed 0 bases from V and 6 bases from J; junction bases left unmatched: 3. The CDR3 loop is CASSLAAGGGEQYF. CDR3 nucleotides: TGTGCCAGCAGCTTAGCGGCGGGGGGGGGCGAGCAGTACTTC.

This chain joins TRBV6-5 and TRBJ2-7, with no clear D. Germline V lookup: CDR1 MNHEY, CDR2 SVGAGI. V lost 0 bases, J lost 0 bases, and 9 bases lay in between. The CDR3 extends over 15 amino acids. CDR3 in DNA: TGTGCCAGCAGTTACTCCCTGGCGGTCTCCTACGAGCAGTACTTC. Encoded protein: CASSYSLAVSYEQYF.

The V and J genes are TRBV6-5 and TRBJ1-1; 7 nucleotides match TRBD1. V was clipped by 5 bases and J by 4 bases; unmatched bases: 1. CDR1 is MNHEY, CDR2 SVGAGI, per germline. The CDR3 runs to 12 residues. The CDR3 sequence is CASSRDSTEAFF. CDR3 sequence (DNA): TGTGCCAGCAGTCGGGACAGCACTGAAGCTTTCTTT.

CDR3 loop: CASRRSGGFQTYEQYF. CDR3 sequence (DNA): TGTGCCAGTAGACGTAGCGGGGGGTTCCAGACCTACGAGCAGTACTTC. V gene TRBV19 combines with J gene TRBJ2-7; TRBD2 matches 10 bases. This CDR3 has 16 residues. The V gene's germline CDR1 is LNHDA and CDR2 SQIVND (reference sequence). J lost 2 bases, V lost 6 bases, and 10 bases had no gene match.